The 27 T cell receptor beta chains listed next were all sequenced from one sample in a study of shared clonotypes between healthy human individuals. Sequencing used immunoSEQ multiplex PCR; TCRdb keeps in-frame clones, though not all of them. Of 1,500,000 or so clones listed, 98% are singletons. What was sequenced was naive CD4+ T cells sorted from blood. The subset denotes: CD45RA+ positively selected. These receptors were collected from a young man in good health.

The V gene is TRBV11-2, the J gene TRBJ2-1; D not certain. The germline V gene encodes CDR1 SGHAT and CDR2 FQNNGV. The V and J ends lost 5 bases and 0 bases respectively, with 11 bases between them. CDR3 length: 15 residues. The CDR3 spells CASSDPWSSYNEQFF. CDR3 in DNA: TGTGCCAGCAGCGACCCCTGGAGCTCCTACAATGAGCAGTTCTTC.

The chain employs TRBV10-3 and TRBJ2-3, with D uncertain. The germline CDR1 and CDR2 sequences are ENHRY and SYGVKD. V was shortened by 3 bases and J by 5 bases, with 15 bases between the two germline ends. The CDR3 consists of 15 residues. The CDR3 nucleotides are TGTGCCATCAGTGACCTAGTTGCAGTAGGAGATACGCAGTATTTT. Translating gives CAISDLVAVGDTQYF.

The chain combines TRBV5-5 with TRBJ2-6; 11 nucleotides agree with TRBD2. V lost 0 bases and J lost 4; bases outside the gene matches: 3. CDR3 length equals 17 residues. Germline assignment: CDR1 SGHKS and CDR2 YYEKEE (reference sequence). The DNA of the CDR3 is TGTGCCAGCAGCTTGGTTAGCGGGAGGGGAGGGGCCAACGTCCTGACTTTC. It is translated as CASSLVSGRGGANVLTF.

J is TRBJ1-4 and V is TRBV5-1; 8 bases match TRBD1. J lost 5 bases, V lost 4 bases, and 7 bases had no gene match. Germline V lookup: CDR1 SGHRS, CDR2 YFSETQ. There are 15 residues in the CDR3. The CDR3 DNA is TGCGCCAGCAGCCCGAACACAGGGGGAAATGAAAAACTGTTTTTT. As protein: CASSPNTGGNEKLFF.

This chain links TRBV19 with TRBJ1-5; perhaps TRBD1 as D (5 bases). The CDR3 contains 16 residues. Trimming cost V 2 bases and J 3 bases, with 14 bases left between them. Germline CDR1 reads LNHDA; CDR2 reads SQIVND (reference sequence). The chain's CDR3 is CASSITRAGINQPQHF. CDR3 DNA: TGTGCCAGTAGTATAACCAGGGCGGGTATCAATCAGCCCCAGCATTTT.

J is TRBJ2-7 and V is TRBV6-1; perhaps TRBD2 as D (5 bases). The V end lost 5 bases, the J end lost 7 bases, and 18 bases lay between the germline ends. There are 14 residues in the CDR3. The V gene's germline CDR1 is MNHNS and CDR2 SASEGT. The CDR3 region has the DNA TGTGCCAGCAGTCCCCTGACTACGCCGCGAGAGCAGTACTTC. Amino acid sequence: CASSPLTTPREQYF.

The gene calls are TRBV11-2 and TRBJ2-3; a possible D gene is TRBD2 (7 bases). Germline assignment: CDR1 SGHAT and CDR2 FQNNGV. The CDR3 runs 17 residues. V was trimmed by 6 bases and J by 2 bases, leaving 21 bases between them. The DNA of the CDR3 is TGTGCCAGCAGACCCTACTTAGGGGGAGGGGACACAGATACGCAGTATTTT. This gives the protein CASRPYLGGGDTDTQYF.

Worth noting for this clone: In the same sample, other DNA sequences code for this CDR3. The V and J genes are TRBV9 and TRBJ2-1; D gene ambiguous. V lost 0 bases and J lost 5, with 9 bases in between. This CDR3 has 14 residues. Germline CDR1 and CDR2: SGDLS and YYNGEE. The CDR3 is CASSVVPENNEQFF. CDR3 coding DNA: TGTGCCAGCAGCGTAGTCCCAGAAAACAATGAGCAGTTCTTC.

The chain couples TRBV6-5 to TRBJ1-4; 8 bases are a match to TRBD1. V lost 5 bases, J lost 0 bases, and 2 bases stayed unmatched. The CDR3 has 15 residues. The germline V gene encodes CDR1 MNHEY and CDR2 SVGAGI. The CDR3 DNA reads TGTGCCAGCAGTCCAGGGGGCGCAACTAATGAAAAACTGTTTTTT. Its protein product is CASSPGGATNEKLFF.

The CDR3 DNA follows: TGTGCCAGCAAACTAGCGGGAGCCGAGACCCAGTACTTC. This encodes CASKLAGAETQYF. The chain links TRBV7-7 to TRBJ2-5; 11 bases agree with TRBD2. J gave up 5 bases and V 7 bases, and 3 bases lay outside the gene matches. CDR1 is SSHAT, CDR2 FNYEAQ, per germline (reference sequence). The CDR3 loop spans 13 amino acids. The full variable domain, completed using reference TRBV7-7 and TRBJ2-5, is GAGVSQSPRYKVTKRGQDVTLRCDPISSHATLYWYQQALGQGPEFLTYFNYEAQPDKSGLPSDRFSAERPEGSISTLTIQRTEQRDSAMYRCASKLAGAETQYFGPGTRLLVL.

The chain uses TRBV20-1 and TRBJ2-3, with unresolved D. CDR1 and CDR2 (germline): DFQATT, SNEGSKA (reference sequence). The V and J ends lost 3 bases and 2 bases respectively, with 3 bases between them. The CDR3 spans 11 residues. The chain's CDR3 is CSASTTDTQYF. The CDR3 DNA follows: TGCAGTGCTAGCACCACAGATACGCAGTATTTT.

The chain links TRBV5-8 to TRBJ1-2; D is unresolved. The CDR3 sequence is 14 residues long. The ends were cut back, 5 bases at V and 5 bases at J, with 16 bases in the middle. From germline, CDR1 is SGHTS and CDR2 YDEGEE. The CDR3 coding sequence is TGTGCCAGCAGACCGGGCCGAGAACCTTATGGCTACACCTTC. It yields the protein CASRPGREPYGYTF.

The chain has TRBV28 and TRBJ1-5, with D unresolved. The V end lost 3 bases, the J end lost 4 bases, and 10 bases lay between the germline ends. Germline CDR1 and CDR2: MDHEN and SYDVKM. This CDR3 comprises 14 residues. The chain's CDR3 is CASSFSAGNQPQHF. In DNA form, the CDR3 reads TGTGCCAGCAGTTTTTCGGCAGGAAATCAGCCCCAGCATTTT.

As for this clone: Other DNA sequences in this sample translate to the same CDR3. The genes are TRBV5-1 and TRBJ1-2; D is ambiguous. The CDR3 runs 12 residues. Germline values: CDR1 SGHRS, CDR2 YFSETQ. V lost 0 bases and J lost 4, with 4 bases in between. Written as DNA, the CDR3 is TGCGCCAGCAGCTTGGACAGCTATGGCTACACCTTC. This gives the protein CASSLDSYGYTF. The variable domain in full, with the rest retrieved from reference TRBV5-1 and TRBJ1-2, is KAGVTQTPRYLIKTRGQQVTLSCSPISGHRSVSWYQQTPGQGLQFLFEYFSETQRNKGNFPGRFSGRQFSNSRSEMNVSTLELGDSALYLCASSLDSYGYTFGSGTRLTVV.

J is TRBJ2-3 and V is TRBV5-1; tentative D call: TRBD1 (6 bases). Germline assignment: CDR1 SGHRS and CDR2 YFSETQ. This CDR3 has 14 residues. Trimming removed 3 bases at V and 7 bases at J, with 15 bases between. CDR3 nucleotides: TGCGCCAGCAGCTCTCTCCAGGGGTCAAATACGCAGTATTTT. Amino acid sequence: CASSSLQGSNTQYF.

The chain employs TRBV29-1 and TRBJ2-5, with 7 nucleotides matching TRBD2. CDR3 length: 12 amino acids. Germline loops: CDR1 SQVTM, CDR2 ANQGSEA. V lost 3 bases, J lost 4 bases, and 2 bases stayed unmatched. CDR3 coding DNA: TGCAGCGTTGAGGCTAGCGGAGAGACCCAGTACTTC. Translated, it gives CSVEASGETQYF.

On this clone: Other nucleotide sequences in the sample specify the same CDR3. The CDR3 bases are TGTGCCAGCAGCCTAAGGACTAGCGGATACAATGAGCAGTTCTTC. This sequence encodes CASSLRTSGYNEQFF. The rearrangement joins TRBV5-6 to TRBJ2-1, with 10 bases that match TRBD2. J lost 4 bases, V lost 4 bases, and 5 bases had no gene match. The germline V gene encodes CDR1 SGHDT and CDR2 YYEEEE. This CDR3 is 15 amino acids long.

The chain links TRBV6-5 to TRBJ2-7; 9 nucleotides match TRBD1. Germline V gene data show CDR1 as MNHEY and CDR2 as SVGAGI. Losses at the gene ends were 6 bases for V and 3 bases for J; bases not matched to a gene: 9. This CDR3 is built from 15 residues. CDR3: CASSLYRGPNYEQYF. CDR3 nucleotides: TGTGCCAGCAGCCTTTACAGGGGGCCGAACTACGAGCAGTACTTC.

The chain has TRBV2 and TRBJ2-7, with D unclear. Per germline, CDR1 SNHLY and CDR2 FYNNEI. Trimming pared 4 bases from V and 4 bases from J, leaving 14 bases between. This CDR3 spans 14 amino acids. The CDR3 nucleotides are TGTGCCAGCAGTGCGCAGAATGGCCTATACGAGCAGTACTTC. It specifies CASSAQNGLYEQYF.

The chain uses TRBV5-1 and TRBJ2-1; D is ambiguous. Between the trimmed V and J ends, which lost 0 bases and 9 bases, there was a span of 13 bases. In germline, CDR1 is SGHRS, CDR2 YFSETQ. The CDR3 is 14 amino acids. The CDR3 loop reads CASSLAGSTTEQFF. The CDR3 DNA follows: TGCGCCAGCAGCTTGGCCGGGTCTACCACTGAGCAGTTCTTC. The complete variable domain, with remaining parts taken from reference TRBV5-1 and TRBJ2-1, reads KAGVTQTPRYLIKTRGQQVTLSCSPISGHRSVSWYQQTPGQGLQFLFEYFSETQRNKGNFPGRFSGRQFSNSRSEMNVSTLELGDSALYLCASSLAGSTTEQFFGPGTRLTVL.

The V gene is TRBV11-3, the J gene TRBJ2-7, with TRBD2 matching over 14 bases. The CDR3 is 15 residues long. Germline V lookup: CDR1 SGHNT, CDR2 YENEEA. Losses at the gene ends were 4 bases for V and 3 bases for J; bases not matched to a gene: 2. The CDR3 is CASSSGLAGVYEQYF. CDR3 sequence (DNA): TGTGCCAGCAGCTCGGGACTAGCGGGAGTCTACGAGCAGTACTTC. The whole variable domain, remainder taken from reference TRBV11-3 and TRBJ2-7, is EAGVVQSPRYKIIEKKQPVAFWCNPISGHNTLYWYLQNLGQGPELLIRYENEEAVDDSQLPKDRFSAERLKGVDSTLKIQPAELGDSAVYLCASSSGLAGVYEQYFGPGTRLTVT.

The rearrangement uses TRBV27 and TRBJ2-2, with TRBD2 matching 12 bases. Trimming took 3 bases from V and 5 from J; bases not matched to a gene: 7. The germline V gene encodes CDR1 MNHEY and CDR2 SMNVEV (reference sequence). The CDR3 runs 17 residues. CDR3 amino acids: CASSFGLAGPRTGELFF. The CDR3 nucleotides are TGTGCCAGCAGTTTCGGACTAGCGGGGCCGCGGACCGGGGAGCTGTTTTTT.

V is TRBV5-1 and J is TRBJ1-1, with D unclear. The CDR3 has 15 amino acids. Germline V gene lookup returns CDR1 SGHRS and CDR2 YFSETQ. With 0 bases removed from V and 1 base from J, the gap between germline ends came to 10 bases. The CDR3 nucleotides are TGCGCCAGCAGCTTGGATCCCAGTCGGAACACTGAAGCTTTCTTT. Its protein is CASSLDPSRNTEAFF. The complete variable domain, with remaining parts taken from reference TRBV5-1 and TRBJ1-1, reads KAGVTQTPRYLIKTRGQQVTLSCSPISGHRSVSWYQQTPGQGLQFLFEYFSETQRNKGNFPGRFSGRQFSNSRSEMNVSTLELGDSALYLCASSLDPSRNTEAFFGQGTRLTVV.

The chain recombines TRBV7-9 with TRBJ2-7, with 8 bases identical to TRBD2. Per germline, CDR1 SEHNR and CDR2 FQNEAQ (reference sequence). The CDR3 spans 15 residues. Losses at the gene ends were 1 base for V and 5 bases for J; bases not matched to a gene: 7. CDR3 loop: CASSLVGLATDEQYF. The CDR3 DNA follows: TGTGCCAGCAGCTTAGTTGGACTAGCAACAGACGAGCAGTACTTC. Drawing the rest from reference TRBV7-9 and TRBJ2-7, the complete variable domain is DTGVSQNPRHKITKRGQNVTFRCDPISEHNRLYWYRQTLGQGPEFLTYFQNEAQLEKSRLLSDRFSAERPKGSFSTLEIQRTEQGDSAMYLCASSLVGLATDEQYFGPGTRLTVT.

V usage is TRBV19 and J usage is TRBJ1-1; D possibly corresponds to TRBD1 (6 bases). The CDR3 consists of 15 residues. From germline, CDR1 is LNHDA and CDR2 SQIVND (reference sequence). V lost 5 bases and J 5 bases, leaving 18 bases between the germline ends. The CDR3 DNA follows: TGTGCCAGTAGTCCACTCGGGGGGGCTGGAACTGAAGCTTTCTTT. It is translated as CASSPLGGAGTEAFF.

The V call is TRBV5-1, the J call TRBJ2-2, with D perhaps matching TRBD2 (6 bases). V was clipped by 7 bases and J by 1 base, with 17 bases between them. Germline values: CDR1 SGHRS, CDR2 YFSETQ. The CDR3 spans 16 residues. The CDR3 sequence is CASAGEGRMNTGELFF. DNA of the CDR3: TGCGCCAGCGCTGGAGAGGGGAGGATGAACACCGGGGAGCTGTTTTTT.

CDR3 nucleotides: TGTGCCAGTAGGGCAGGGCGGACTGAAGCTTTCTTT. Protein sequence: CASRAGRTEAFF. The chain carries TRBV28 and TRBJ1-1, with D tentatively TRBD1 (5 bases). Germline-derived CDR1 and CDR2 are MDHEN and SYDVKM. The length of the CDR3 is 12 residues. With 9 bases removed from V and 5 bases from J, the gap between germline ends came to 13 bases.